This TCR beta chain is from a study of cytomegalovirus exposure and HLA in healthy donors. Germline CDR1 is SGHRS and CDR2 is YFSETQ. The CDR3 has 14 residues. V was clipped by 5 bases and J by 8 bases, with 17 bases between them. Primers: 60 Vbeta forward and 13 Jbeta reverse. Only in-frame clones appear in the TCRdb table, and some are missing; sequencing was by immunoSEQ multiplex PCR. In the table there are over 150,000 clones, roughly 80% of which are singletons. Material: PBMCs. The TCR originated in a woman between 25 and 40 years old in good health and CMV-seropositive. The V gene is TRBV5-1, the J gene TRBJ2-1, with a weak D call TRBD1 (5 bases). The CDR3 spells CASRPSYQGHEQFF. In DNA form, the CDR3 reads TGCGCCAGCAGACCAAGCTACCAGGGCCATGAGCAGTTCTTC.